One and the same sample provided the 24 T cell receptor beta chains below, sequenced in a study of Ad26.COV2.S vaccination and SARS-CoV-2 variants. Treatment in this sample: some 20 received Ad26.COV2.S at low or high dose, single or two shots; roughly five received placebo; per-sample allocation not given. Samples were taken on day 63 after the first vaccine or placebo injection. Assay: immunoSEQ multiplex PCR; the TCRdb copy retains only in-frame clones and omits some. This table has a few hundred thousand clones, more than 75% appearing once. Sequenced material: peripheral blood, taken in a trial of Ad26.COV2.S vaccine versus placebo. Every receptor here comes from a person between 18 and 65 years old who received the Ad26.COV2.S COVID-19 vaccine or a placebo.

The chain carries TRBV11-1 and TRBJ2-3, with D unresolved. The V end lost 0 bases, the J end lost 6 bases, and 16 bases lay between the germline ends. The CDR3 has 16 amino acids. Germline loops: CDR1 SGHAT, CDR2 FQDESV (reference sequence). The DNA of the CDR3 is TGTGCCAGCAGCTTAGCGCGATCGGTTGGGCGGGATACGCAGTATTTT. Protein product: CASSLARSVGRDTQYF.

This clone was counted once. The chain uses TRBV11-3 and TRBJ2-5; D unclear. CDR3 length: 12 amino acids. V was pared by 4 bases and J by 0 bases, with 3 bases between. Germline V lookup: CDR1 SGHNT, CDR2 YENEEA. The CDR3 sequence is CASSSDQETQYF. The CDR3 coding sequence is TGTGCCAGCAGCTCTGACCAAGAGACCCAGTACTTC.

Turning to this clone: Other DNA sequences of this sample code for an identical CDR3. The CDR3 sequence: CASSQAGGYEQYF. The CDR3 nucleotides are TGTGCCAGCAGCCAGGCAGGGGGCTACGAGCAGTACTTC. The chain uses TRBV3-1 (or the pseudogene TRBV3-2) and TRBJ2-7, with 7 bases identical to TRBD1. CDR1 LGHDT and CDR2 YNNKEL come from the germline V gene (reference sequence). V lost 3 bases to trimming and J lost 3 bases; unmatched junction nucleotides: 2. The CDR3 is made up of 13 amino acids.

V and J are TRBV5-5 and TRBJ2-2; D remains unclear. The CDR3 has 14 amino acids. V was shortened by 0 bases and J by 5 bases, with 8 bases between the two germline ends. Germline V gives CDR1 SGHKS, CDR2 YYEKEE (reference sequence). CDR3 residues: CASSLVWETGELFF. Here the CDR3 DNA reads TGTGCCAGCAGCTTGGTATGGGAAACCGGGGAGCTGTTTTTT.

This chain joins TRBV6-5 and TRBJ2-7, with D possibly being TRBD1 or TRBD2 (5 bases each). Germline V gives CDR1 MNHEY, CDR2 SVGAGI. This CDR3 contains 13 residues. V lost 4 bases and J 3 bases, leaving 10 bases between the germline ends. CDR3 sequence (DNA): TGTGCCAGCAGTTGGGGACCGGTCTACGAGCAGTACTTC. The encoded protein is CASSWGPVYEQYF.

The V gene is TRBV12-3 or TRBV12-4, the J gene TRBJ1-1, with unresolved D. Deletions cut 1 base from V and 3 bases from J, with 6 bases between. This CDR3 comprises 13 residues. CDR3 amino acids: CASSLGADTEAFF. The DNA of the CDR3 is TGTGCCAGCAGTTTAGGGGCTGACACTGAAGCTTTCTTT.

CDR3: CASSPETGGKQFF. CDR3 nucleotides: TGTGCCAGCAGCCCTGAGACAGGGGGTAAGCAGTTCTTC. This chain links TRBV7-3 with TRBJ2-1; 9 bases are shared with TRBD1. There are 13 residues in the CDR3. Germline CDR1 and CDR2: SGHTA and FQGTGA. Trimming cost V 5 bases and J 11 bases; bases outside gene matches: 7.

The CDR3 region has the DNA TGTGCCAGCAGCGAGAACCAAGAGACCCAGTACTTC. Amino acids: CASSENQETQYF. The rearrangement links TRBV7-9 to TRBJ2-5; unclear D gene. CDR3 length equals 12 residues. The V end lost 5 bases, the J end lost 0 bases, and 4 bases lay between the germline ends. CDR1 SEHNR and CDR2 FQNEAQ come from the germline V gene (reference sequence). The variable domain in full, with the rest retrieved from reference TRBV7-9 and TRBJ2-5, is DTGVSQNPRHKITKRGQNVTFRCDPISEHNRLYWYRQTLGQGPEFLTYFQNEAQLEKSRLLSDRFSAERPKGSFSTLEIQRTEQGDSAMYLCASSENQETQYFGPGTRLLVL.

The chain uses TRBV30 and TRBJ1-6, with 9 bases fitting TRBD1. Trimming took 3 bases from V and 7 from J; bases not matched to a gene: 10. The CDR3 runs to 16 residues. Looked up from germline, CDR1 is GTSNPN and CDR2 is SVGIG (reference sequence). CDR3 DNA: TGTGCCTGGAGACCAGGCGGGACAGGGCGAAATTCACCCCTCCACTTT. Amino acid sequence: CAWRPGGTGRNSPLHF.

The rearrangement links TRBV7-9 to TRBJ1-6; no clear D gene. Germline assignment: CDR1 SEHNR and CDR2 FQNEAQ (reference sequence). The CDR3 runs 15 residues. V was pared by 1 base and J by 5 bases, with 9 bases between. The CDR3 DNA reads TGTGCCAGCAGCTTAGTTGGACTAGATAATTCACCCCTCCACTTT. It encodes CASSLVGLDNSPLHF.

The V call is TRBV19, the J call TRBJ1-5; 8 nucleotides match TRBD1. The germline gives CDR1 LNHDA, CDR2 SQIVND (reference sequence). The CDR3 is 15 residues long. J lost 2 bases, V lost 10 bases, and 10 bases had no gene match. The CDR3 loop reads CATTKSTGGNQPQHF. The CDR3 DNA reads TGTGCCACCACCAAATCGACAGGGGGCAATCAGCCCCAGCATTTT.

This sequence joins TRBV11-3 and TRBJ1-2; D gene unclear. The germline CDR1 and CDR2 sequences are SGHNT and YENEEA. V was pared by 2 bases and J by 5 bases, with 9 bases between. The CDR3 is 13 amino acids. The CDR3 coding sequence is TGTGCCAGCAGCTTACCCGCCAGGTATGGCTACACCTTC. Amino acid sequence: CASSLPARYGYTF.

The chain is built from TRBV25-1 and TRBJ1-2; possible D gene TRBD1, 5 bases. The CDR3 loop spans 16 amino acids. V lost 2 bases to trimming and J lost 2 bases, with 15 bases between them. Per the germline V gene, CDR1 is MGHDK and CDR2 is SYGVNS. CDR3 nucleotides: TGTGCCAGCAGTGAAGGGATTGGGGGATTGAACTATGGCTACACCTTC. It is translated as CASSEGIGGLNYGYTF.

This rearrangement joins TRBV4-3 to TRBJ1-6; 7 bases match TRBD1. The CDR3 is made up of 15 amino acids. Germline values: CDR1 LGHNA, CDR2 YSLEER. Unmatched junction bases numbered 7, after V lost 4 bases and J lost 7 bases. DNA for the CDR3: TGCGCCAGCAGCCGCCGGGACAGAGAGAATTCACCCCTCCACTTT. The encoded protein is CASSRRDRENSPLHF.

The chain is built from TRBV5-5 and TRBJ2-7; 10 bases agree with TRBD1. Germline CDR1 is SGHKS and CDR2 is YYEKEE (reference sequence). This CDR3 is built from 15 residues. V gave up 5 bases and J gave up 3 bases; unmatched junction bases: 8. This chain's CDR3 is CASSLWDRGLYEQYF. Here the CDR3 DNA reads TGTGCCAGCAGTTTATGGGACAGGGGACTCTACGAGCAGTACTTC.

V usage is TRBV6-5 and J usage is TRBJ2-2; D gene uncertain. V was trimmed by 3 bases and J by 0 bases, leaving 11 bases between them. The CDR3 spans 16 residues. The germline CDR1 and CDR2 sequences are MNHEY and SVGAGI. CDR3 region: CASSYRLETNTGELFF. In DNA, the CDR3 is TGTGCCAGCAGTTATCGCCTAGAGACGAACACCGGGGAGCTGTTTTTT.

This chain joins TRBV6-6 and TRBJ1-4, with D possibly TRBD1 on 6 matching bases. V lost 6 bases, J lost 5 bases, and 16 bases lay in between. The CDR3 loop spans 15 amino acids. Per the germline V gene, CDR1 is MNHNY and CDR2 is SVGAGI (reference sequence). CDR3 in amino acids: CASRDTGNVNEKLFF. In DNA, the CDR3 is TGTGCCAGCAGGGACACAGGGAACGTCAATGAAAAACTGTTTTTT.

The rearrangement joins TRBV5-1 to TRBJ2-1; possible D gene TRBD1, 6 bases. This CDR3 has 16 residues. V lost 0 bases and J 0 bases, leaving 10 bases between the germline ends. Germline loops: CDR1 SGHRS, CDR2 YFSETQ. The CDR3: CASSLGDTSSYNEQFF. In nucleotides, the CDR3 is TGCGCCAGCAGCTTGGGGGACACTAGCTCCTACAATGAGCAGTTCTTC.

This sequence joins TRBV11-2 and TRBJ2-2, with D possibly being TRBD1 (5 bases). Trimming shortened V by 3 bases and J by 1 base, and 9 bases separated the two germline ends. This CDR3 contains 15 residues. Germline CDR1 is SGHAT and CDR2 is FQNNGV. CDR3 DNA: TGTGCCAGCAGCTTCGGACACCAGAACACCGGGGAGCTGTTTTTT. The encoded protein is CASSFGHQNTGELFF.

This chain joins TRBV7-9 and TRBJ1-1; 7 bases are a match to TRBD1. The CDR3 consists of 16 residues. The V gene end was trimmed by 1 base and the J gene end by 2 bases; junction bases not matched to a gene: 7. Germline lookup yields CDR1 SEHNR and CDR2 FQNEAQ (reference sequence). The CDR3 nucleotides read TGTGCCAGCAGCTTAGGTCCAGGGGGGGTTAACACTGAAGCTTTCTTT. Amino acid sequence: CASSLGPGGVNTEAFF.

The chain has TRBV4-2 and TRBJ2-7; 9 nucleotides line up with TRBD1. V was clipped by 0 bases and J by 0 bases; unmatched bases: 0. The germline CDR1 and CDR2 sequences are LGHNA and YNFKEQ. This CDR3 has 15 amino acids. This CDR3 is CASSQETGGSYEQYF. In DNA form, the CDR3 reads TGTGCCAGCAGCCAAGAGACAGGGGGCTCCTACGAGCAGTACTTC.

This clone was found a few times. The rearrangement uses TRBV6-4 and TRBJ2-7; TRBD1 matches 7 bases. The trim removed 9 bases at V and 0 bases at J, leaving 5 bases unmatched. Germline V gene sequence: CDR1 MRHNA, CDR2 SNTAGT. CDR3 length: 13 amino acids. CDR3 protein: CARFRDSSYEQYF. The CDR3 bases are TGTGCCAGGTTCCGGGACAGCTCCTACGAGCAGTACTTC.

This clone was detected a few times. This sequence joins TRBV6-2 or TRBV6-3 and TRBJ1-2, with 7 nucleotides matching TRBD1. Germline assignment: CDR1 MNHEY and CDR2 SVGEGT. Losses at the gene ends were 4 bases for V and 4 bases for J; bases not matched to a gene: 9. The CDR3 contains 15 residues. The CDR3 DNA sequence: TGTGCCAGCAGTTTTTCCCGACAGGGAATCTATGGCTACACCTTC. This translates into CASSFSRQGIYGYTF.

This rearrangement joins TRBV27 to TRBJ1-1, with D maybe TRBD1 (5 bases). The germline gives CDR1 MNHEY, CDR2 SMNVEV (reference sequence). The V end was cut by 7 bases, the J end by 1 base, with 13 bases between. CDR3 length: 14 amino acids. The CDR3 spells CASILGPQNTEAFF. The CDR3 DNA sequence: TGTGCCAGCATCCTGGGACCGCAGAACACTGAAGCTTTCTTT.